Below, one T cell receptor (beta chain) is given with its context. Its antigen is not identified. Method: immunoSEQ multiplex PCR; TCRdb's copy keeps in-frame clones and lacks some. Of 11,000 or so clones listed, 55% to 65% are singletons. Repeated repertoire sampling spanned the course of chemoradiotherapy. This entry belongs to a study of chemoradiotherapy in HPV16-positive cancers. Study conclusions and caveats: Functional assays defining HPV-specific T cells used only a couple of HPV16-positive patients. HPV-responsive T-cell expansion during chemoradiotherapy was linked to improved recurrence-free survival in HPV16-positive patients. Non-HPV-specific T cells did not expand in tumors during treatment, whereas candidate HPV-specific clones and E7-related motifs did.

Germline loops: CDR1 SGHNT, CDR2 YYREEE (reference sequence). CDR3 size: 14 residues. The V segment lost 4 bases and the J segment 10 bases; nucleotides outside the gene matches: 13. Sampling took place from a patient who underwent chemoradiotherapy. V usage is TRBV5-4 and J usage is TRBJ1-1, with 7 bases lining up with TRBD1. The receptor comes from a human donor with HPV-associated anogenital cancer. The CDR3 here is CASSPEGAPGGAFF. The CDR3 coding sequence is TGTGCCAGCAGCCCGGAGGGGGCCCCAGGGGGAGCTTTCTTT.